This T cell receptor (beta chain) was retrieved from a study of blood T cell repertoires in COVID-19. Study at large: From T cells, B-cell-depleted T cells, or PBMCs came the material, which was cDNA or gDNA.

Produced via immunoSEQ multiplex PCR; TCRdb's table is partial and in-frame only. The sample has around 340,000 clones, 86% seen once. Seattle's enrolled individuals joined amid active infection and were then monitored longitudinally. Germline lookup yields CDR1 LGHDT and CDR2 YNNKEL (reference sequence). The V segment lost 0 bases and the J segment 1 base; nucleotides outside the gene matches: 4. CDR3 size: 17 residues. V is TRBV3-1 (or the pseudogene TRBV3-2) and J is TRBJ2-2, with 8 bases that match TRBD1. The sample consisted of peripheral blood. The clonotype comes from a woman aged 60-70 years with COVID-19, enrolled during active disease. The chain's CDR3 is CASSQDATGGNTGELFF. The CDR3 DNA follows: TGTGCCAGCAGCCAAGACGCAACAGGGGGGAACACCGGGGAGCTGTTTTTT.